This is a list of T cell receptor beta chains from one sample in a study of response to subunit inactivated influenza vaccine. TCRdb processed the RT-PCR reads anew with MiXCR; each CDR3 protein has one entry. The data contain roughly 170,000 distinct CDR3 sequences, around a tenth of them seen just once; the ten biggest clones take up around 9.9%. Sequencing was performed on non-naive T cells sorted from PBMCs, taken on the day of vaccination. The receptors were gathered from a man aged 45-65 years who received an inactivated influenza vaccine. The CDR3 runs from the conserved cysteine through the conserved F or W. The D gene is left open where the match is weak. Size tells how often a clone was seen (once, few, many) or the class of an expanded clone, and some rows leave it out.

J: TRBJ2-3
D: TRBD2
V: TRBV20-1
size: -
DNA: TGCAGTGCTGGTGACCTAGCGGGAGGTGATACGCAGTATTTT
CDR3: CSAGDLAGGDTQYF

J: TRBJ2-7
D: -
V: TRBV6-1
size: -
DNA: TGTGCCAGCAGTGAGATGCAGGGTAGATTTGGCGAGCAGTACTTC
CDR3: CASSEMQGRFGEQYF

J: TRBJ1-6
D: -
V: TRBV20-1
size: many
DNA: TGCAGTGCTAGAGATCGGACGTTCAATTCACCCCTCCACTTT
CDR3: CSARDRTFNSPLHF

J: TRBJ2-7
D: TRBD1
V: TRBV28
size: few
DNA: TGTGCCAGCAGTTCAGCCACGACAGGGGTCTCCTACGAGCAGTACTTC
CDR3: CASSSATTGVSYEQYF

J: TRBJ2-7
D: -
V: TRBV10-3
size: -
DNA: TGTGCCACCGAACGGGGGAGGCACTCTGGCGAGCAGTACTTC
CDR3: CATERGRHSGEQYF

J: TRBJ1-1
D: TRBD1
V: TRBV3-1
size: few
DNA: TGTGCCAGCTATAGACAGGGGGACACTGAAGCTTTCTTT
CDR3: CASYRQGDTEAFF

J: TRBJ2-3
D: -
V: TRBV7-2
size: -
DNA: TGTGCCAGCAGCTCCGCAAGCACAGATACGCAGTATTTT
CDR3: CASSSASTDTQYF

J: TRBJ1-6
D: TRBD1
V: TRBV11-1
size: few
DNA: TGTGCCAGCAGCAGGACAGGGAATAATTCACCCCTCCACTTT
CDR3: CASSRTGNNSPLHF

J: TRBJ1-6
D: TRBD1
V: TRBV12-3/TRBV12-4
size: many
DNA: TGTGCCAGCAGAACAGGGGGCGATAATTCACCCCTCCACTTT
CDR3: CASRTGGDNSPLHF

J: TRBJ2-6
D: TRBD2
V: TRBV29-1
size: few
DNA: TGCAGCGTTGAAGGTGGCGAGCGGGAGTACTCTGGGGCCAACGTCCTGACTTTC
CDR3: CSVEGGEREYSGANVLTF

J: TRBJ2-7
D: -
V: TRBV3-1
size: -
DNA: TGTGCCAGCAGAAGTTTTAGCTCCTACGAGCAGTACTTC
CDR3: CASRSFSSYEQYF